This TCR beta chain was obtained from a study of T-cell memory formation after mild COVID-19. In the case of this clonotype: As yet, its antigen is unknown.

From 5'RACE with constant-segment primers came TCR alpha and TCR beta cDNA libraries that carried sample barcodes and UMIs. Via MiXCR, TCRdb re-called the 5' RACE reads, giving one row per CDR3 protein. The sample consists of approximately 570,000 distinct CDR3 sequences, 15% to 20% of them appearing once. The CDR3 consists of 17 residues. CDR1 and CDR2 from the germline V gene are SGHVS and FNYEAQ. V lost 3 bases and J lost 0, with 12 bases in between. Broader study findings: Some clones that responded were present in memory (sampled pre-infection), which suggests cross-reactive memory joined. A balance of CD4 and CD8 characterized clones contracting day 15 to 85, whereas later expanders leaned CD4+.

V is TRBV7-6 and J is TRBJ2-6; no definite D call. This sequence originates from an adult woman who had mild COVID-19 (a few samples of this study predate the infection). Cell type and time point are not known. Sequenced material: PBMCs or a T cell subset sorted from them (not recorded which). The CDR3: CASSFSRWGSGANVLTF. The CDR3 bases are TGTGCCAGCAGCTTTTCCCGTTGGGGCTCTGGGGCCAACGTCCTGACTTTC.